This T cell receptor beta chain was observed in a study of T cell repertoires in cytomegalovirus infection. Study background: From public TCR beta signatures came an indication of both CMV infection and matching HLA type. Points from the study as a whole: Ex vivo responses were dominated by HLA-C-restricted CMV-specific TCR beta clonotypes. Adding up the frequency of public TCR beta families identified people who carried CMV plus the relevant HLA.

This CDR3 comprises 14 residues. The ends lost 4 bases at V and 2 bases at J; junction bases unmatched: 3. TCRdb used MiXCR to reprocess the reads, holding one entry per CDR3 protein. Altogether approximately 250,000 distinct CDR3 sequences are present, roughly 9.1% being singletons, with the ten largest covering about 14%. In this sample, this clonotype turned up many times. The antigen is not known. This TCR came from a human donor in good health (CMV status not recorded). Some clones in this sample may be carry-over from other donors' samples. V usage is TRBV12-3 or TRBV12-4 and J usage is TRBJ1-2; 8 bases align to TRBD1. Material: PBMCs. The CDR3 region has the DNA TGTGCCAGCAGTTATGGACAGGGCAACTATGGCTACACCTTC. Protein sequence: CASSYGQGNYGYTF.